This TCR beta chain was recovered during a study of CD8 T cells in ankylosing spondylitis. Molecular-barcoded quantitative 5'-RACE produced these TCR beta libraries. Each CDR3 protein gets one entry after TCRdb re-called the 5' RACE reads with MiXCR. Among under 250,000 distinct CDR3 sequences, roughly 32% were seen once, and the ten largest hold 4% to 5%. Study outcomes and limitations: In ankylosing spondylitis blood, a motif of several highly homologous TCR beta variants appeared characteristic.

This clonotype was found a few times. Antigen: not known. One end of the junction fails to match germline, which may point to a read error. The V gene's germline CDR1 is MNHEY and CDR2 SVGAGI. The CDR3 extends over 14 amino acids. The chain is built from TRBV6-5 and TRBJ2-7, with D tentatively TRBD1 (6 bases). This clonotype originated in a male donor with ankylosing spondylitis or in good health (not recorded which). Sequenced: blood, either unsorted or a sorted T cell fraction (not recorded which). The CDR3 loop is CASSDSGTHYEQYF. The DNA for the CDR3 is TGTGCCAGCAGTGACTCCGGGACACATTACGAGCAGTACTTC.